Presented here are 3 T cell receptor beta chains from one specimen sequenced in a study of T-cell reconstitution after alpha-beta-depleted transplantation in children. Preparing the TCRbeta library involved the use of unique molecular identifiers. TCRdb re-analysed the PCR reads in MiXCR, keeping a single row per CDR3 protein. The data hold 540,000 or so distinct CDR3 sequences, with 23% observed a single time. The specimen comprised PBMCs, mostly from graft donor cells, sampled 360 days after TCRalphabeta/CD19-depleted stem cell transplant. The source is a boy younger than two who had a stem cell transplant for acute myeloid leukemia, so the T cells may come from the graft donor.

The sample holds many counts of this clonotype. The J gene is TRBJ2-7, the V gene TRBV20-1; 7 positions match TRBD2. Germline V gives CDR1 DFQATT, CDR2 SNEGSKA (reference sequence). V gave up 0 bases and J gave up 3 bases; unmatched junction bases: 8. The CDR3 has 15 residues. CDR3 sequence reads: CSARDGSSGFYEQYV. CDR3 DNA: TGCAGTGCTAGAGATGGTTCTAGCGGTTTCTACGAGCAGTACGTC.

V usage is TRBV7-6 and J usage is TRBJ2-3; 11 nucleotides align to TRBD1. The V gene end was trimmed by 5 bases and the J gene end by 4 bases; junction bases not matched to a gene: 11. Germline CDR1 is SGHVS and CDR2 is FNYEAQ. The length of the CDR3 is 17 residues. Written as DNA, the CDR3 is TGTGCCAGCAGCCCAAAGTCTCCGGGACAGGGGGCAGATACGCAGTATTTT. It is translated as CASSPKSPGQGADTQYF.

This clonotype showed up many times. This chain links TRBV6-5 with TRBJ2-1; 10 bases are a match to TRBD1. CDR3 length: 14 residues. Germline CDR1 MNHEY, CDR2 SVGAGI. V lost 2 bases, J lost 8 bases, and 3 bases stayed unmatched. This chain's CDR3 is CASSYRQGADEQFF. The CDR3 DNA follows: TGTGCCAGCAGTTACCGACAGGGGGCCGATGAGCAGTTCTTC.